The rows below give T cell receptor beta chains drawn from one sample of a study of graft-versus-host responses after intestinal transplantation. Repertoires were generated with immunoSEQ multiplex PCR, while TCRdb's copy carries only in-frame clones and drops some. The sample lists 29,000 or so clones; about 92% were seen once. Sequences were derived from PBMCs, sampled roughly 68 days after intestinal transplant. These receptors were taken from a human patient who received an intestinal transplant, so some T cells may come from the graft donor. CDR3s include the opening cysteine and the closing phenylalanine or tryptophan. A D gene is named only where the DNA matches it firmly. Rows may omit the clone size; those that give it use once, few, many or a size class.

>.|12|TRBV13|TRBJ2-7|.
TGTGCCAGCAGCTATTATAGCAACGAGCAGTACTTC
CASSYYSNEQYF
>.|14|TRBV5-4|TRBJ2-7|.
TGTGCCAGCAGCTTGGATCTGGTTTCGGGCGAGCAGTACTTC
CASSLDLVSGEQYF
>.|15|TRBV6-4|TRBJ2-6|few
TGTGCCAGCAGTGACTCGAGCTCTGGGGCCAACGTCCTGACTTTC
CASSDSSSGANVLTF
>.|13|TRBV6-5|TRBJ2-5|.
TGTGCCAGCAGGCGGCTATACCAAGAGACCCAGTACTTC
CASRRLYQETQYF
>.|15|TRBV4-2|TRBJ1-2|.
TGTGCCAGCAGCCAAGGAAAGGGACTGCCCTATGGCTACACCTTC
CASSQGKGLPYGYTF
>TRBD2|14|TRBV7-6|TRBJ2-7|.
TGTGCCAGCAGCTTTTCTGCGGGAGGTTACGAGCAGTACTTC
CASSFSAGGYEQYF
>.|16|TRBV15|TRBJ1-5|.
TGTGCCACCAGCAGGTCGCGATACAGAGTCAATCAGCCCCAGCATTTT
CATSRSRYRVNQPQHF
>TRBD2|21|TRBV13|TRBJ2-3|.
TGTGCCAGCAGCTCCTATAAGTGGACTCGCGGGGGGGCCAAGTTGTCAGATACGCAGTATTTT
CASSSYKWTRGGAKLSDTQYF
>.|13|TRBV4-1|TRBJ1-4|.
TGCGCCAGCAGCCAAGGAGCCATTGAAAAACTGTTTTTT
CASSQGAIEKLFF
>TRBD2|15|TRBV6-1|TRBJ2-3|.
TGTGCCAGCAGTGAACTAGCGGGAGGGCCAGATACGCAGTATTTT
CASSELAGGPDTQYF
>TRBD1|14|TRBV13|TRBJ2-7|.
TGTGCCAGCAGTCGACAGGGTATGGGCTACGAGCAGTACTTC
CASSRQGMGYEQYF
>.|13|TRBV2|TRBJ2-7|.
TGTGCCAGCAGTGAAGCGGACAAAGTCGAGCAGTACTTC
CASSEADKVEQYF
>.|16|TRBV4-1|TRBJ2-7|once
TGCGCCAGCAGCCAAAATCTTCGGGGCTGGGGGTTCCAGCAGTACTTC
CASSQNLRGWGFQQYF
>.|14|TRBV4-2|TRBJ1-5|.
TGTGCCAGCAGCCCATTAGGGGGGGCTCAGCCCCAGCATTTT
CASSPLGGAQPQHF
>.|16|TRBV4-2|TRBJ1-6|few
TGTGCCAGCAGCCAAATAAAACAGGGAAACAATTCACCCCTCCACTTT
CASSQIKQGNNSPLHF
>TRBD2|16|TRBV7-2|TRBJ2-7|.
TGTGCCAGCAGCTCACAGACTATAGCGGGAGTCCACGAGCAGTACTTC
CASSSQTIAGVHEQYF
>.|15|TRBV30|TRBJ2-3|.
TGTGCCTGGGGCGTCGGAGGGCAAATCACAGATACGCAGTATTTT
CAWGVGGQITDTQYF
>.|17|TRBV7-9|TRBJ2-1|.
TGTGCCAGCAGCAACGGCCAGGACGCGGAATCCTACAATGAGCAGTTCTTC
CASSNGQDAESYNEQFF
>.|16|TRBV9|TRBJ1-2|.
TGTGCCAGCAGCGTAGGAGGTGGAGGGCAAAACTATGGCTACACCTTC
CASSVGGGGQNYGYTF
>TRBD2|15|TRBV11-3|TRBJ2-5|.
TGTGCCAGCAGGCCCGGGACTAGCAAACAAGAGACCCAGTACTTC
CASRPGTSKQETQYF
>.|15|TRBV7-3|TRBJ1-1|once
TGTGCCAGCAGCTTAATCCGTAAGGAGAACACTGAAGCTTTCTTT
CASSLIRKENTEAFF
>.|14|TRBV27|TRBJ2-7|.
TGTGCCAGCAGTTATGGGGTTAGCTCCTACGAGCAGTACTTC
CASSYGVSSYEQYF
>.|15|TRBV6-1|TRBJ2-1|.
TGTGCCAGCAGTGAAGCGTGGATTCCCTACAATGAGCAGTTCTTC
CASSEAWIPYNEQFF
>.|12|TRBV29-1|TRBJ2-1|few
TGCAGCGCCACGGGAGAGACGAATGAGCAGTTCTTC
CSATGETNEQFF
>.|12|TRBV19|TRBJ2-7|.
TGTGCCAGTAGTATAGGGGGCTACGAGCAGTACTTC
CASSIGGYEQYF
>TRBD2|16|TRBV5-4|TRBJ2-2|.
TGTGCCAGCAGCCCACTAGCGGGGGGCGGAACCGGGGAGCTGTTTTTT
CASSPLAGGGTGELFF
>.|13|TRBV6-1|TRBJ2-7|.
TGTGCCAGCAGCCCGGGAGCACCTTACGAGCAGTACTTC
CASSPGAPYEQYF
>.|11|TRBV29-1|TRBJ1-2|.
TGCAGCGTTGAGTCTAACTATGGCTACACCTTC
CSVESNYGYTF
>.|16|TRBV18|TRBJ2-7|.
TGTGCCAGCTTCCCTAGCCCGGACTCCCTACACTACGAGCAGTACTTC
CASFPSPDSLHYEQYF
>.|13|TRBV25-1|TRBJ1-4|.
TGTGCCAGCAGTTGGCAGAATAATGAAAAACTGTTTTTT
CASSWQNNEKLFF
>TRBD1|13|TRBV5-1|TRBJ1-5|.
TGCGCCAGCAGCTGGCGACAGGGGGGCTTCCAGCATTTT
CASSWRQGGFQHF
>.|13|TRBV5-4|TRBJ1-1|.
TGTGCCAGCAGCCCTGCCCCGAGTACTGAAGCTTTCTTT
CASSPAPSTEAFF
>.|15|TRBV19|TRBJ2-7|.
TGTGCCAGTAGTATGGGTAGCGGTCCCTCCTACGAGCAGTACTTC
CASSMGSGPSYEQYF
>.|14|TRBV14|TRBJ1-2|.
TGTGCCAGCAGCCCCCTTGTCGTGGGGCATGGCTACACCTTC
CASSPLVVGHGYTF
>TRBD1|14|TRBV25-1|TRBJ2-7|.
TGTGCCAGCAGTGATCCGGGACAGGCCTACGAGCAGTACTTC
CASSDPGQAYEQYF
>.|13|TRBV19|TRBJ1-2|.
TGTGCCAGCAGTATTAACCTGGAATATGGCTACACCTTC
CASSINLEYGYTF
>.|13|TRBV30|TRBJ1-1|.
TGTGCCTGGAGTATGCAGGGGAACACTGAAGCTTTCTTT
CAWSMQGNTEAFF